These 4 T cell receptor beta chains came from one sample sequenced in a study of T cells in Graves' hyperthyroidism and ophthalmopathy. TCR beta CDR3 regions were amplified from RNA transcripts. An initial round of RT-PCR targeting the TCR CDR3 relied on the HTBI primer set. TCRdb reanalysed the multiplex PCR reads using MiXCR and keeps one entry per CDR3 protein. The data show 500,000 to 550,000 distinct CDR3 sequences, with around 21% seen just once and 26% held by the top ten. The sample comprised blood. The source is a man aged 18 to 29 with Graves' hyperthyroidism.

This clonotype was found many times. The gene calls are TRBV5-1 and TRBJ2-2, with D possibly matching TRBD1 (6 bases). The germline gives CDR1 SGHRS, CDR2 YFSETQ. The CDR3 is 15 amino acids. V lost 4 bases and J lost 6, with 16 bases in between. The CDR3 DNA sequence: TGCGCCAGCAGCGAACTAACAGGGTATGCCGGGGAGCTGTTTTTT. This translates into CASSELTGYAGELFF.

The genes are TRBV11-3 and TRBJ2-5; D remains ambiguous. The V and J ends lost 1 base and 5 bases respectively, with 8 bases between them. Germline V lookup: CDR1 SGHNT, CDR2 YENEEA. The CDR3 spans 13 residues. DNA for the CDR3: TGTGCCAGCAGCTTAGTCCCGGGCGAGACCCAGTACTTC. This sequence encodes CASSLVPGETQYF.

There are a few counts of this clonotype. The rearrangement uses TRBV10-2 and TRBJ1-2, with D uncertain. Per the germline V gene, CDR1 is WSHSY and CDR2 is SAAADI. The CDR3 has 13 residues. Trimming took off 4 bases at V and 5 bases at J, with 11 bases between the two ends. The CDR3 loop reads CASSGVDRYGYTF. For the CDR3, the DNA is TGCGCCAGCAGTGGAGTAGACCGATATGGCTACACCTTC.

The chain links TRBV6-5 to TRBJ2-5, with 8 bases lining up with TRBD1. V dropped 0 bases and J dropped 4; count of bases not matched to a gene: 7. The germline V gene encodes CDR1 MNHEY and CDR2 SVGAGI. This CDR3 is built from 16 residues. The CDR3 coding sequence is TGTGCCAGCAGTTACTCCGGGACAGGTGACCGAGAGACCCAGTACTTC. It specifies CASSYSGTGDRETQYF.